This passage covers 25 T cell receptor beta chains from one sample sequenced in a study of cytomegalovirus exposure and HLA in healthy donors. Researchers ran the PCR with 60 Vbeta and 13 Jbeta primers. Data came from immunoSEQ multiplex PCR; TCRdb stores just in-frame clones and leaves some out. The sample carries 150,000 to 200,000 clones, just over 75% recorded once. The sequenced sample consisted of PBMCs. The receptor source for this set is a woman aged 25 to 39 in good health and CMV-seropositive.

The chain is built from TRBV11-2 and TRBJ1-2; TRBD1 agrees at 8 bases. The V and J ends lost 5 bases and 2 bases, in that order; junction bases with no gene match: 1. Per the germline V gene, CDR1 is SGHAT and CDR2 is FQNNGV. This CDR3 spans 13 amino acids. CDR3: CASSRQGNYGYTF. CDR3 coding DNA: TGTGCCAGCAGCCGACAGGGGAACTATGGCTACACCTTC.

The chain employs TRBV18 and TRBJ1-5; 7 positions match TRBD1. This CDR3 comprises 16 residues. The J segment lost 0 bases and the V segment lost 4 bases, leaving 6 bases of the junction unmatched. Looked up from germline, CDR1 is KGHSH and CDR2 is LQKENI. CDR3 loop: CASSRIGGFSNQPQHF. In DNA, the CDR3 is TGTGCCAGCTCACGAATAGGGGGCTTTAGCAATCAGCCCCAGCATTTT.

This sequence joins TRBV7-2 and TRBJ2-4; no clear D. V gave up 0 bases and J gave up 1 base, with 4 bases separating them. This CDR3 region has 14 residues. The germline V gene has CDR1 SGHTA and CDR2 FQGNSA. Here the CDR3 reads CASSLAQAKNIQYF. The CDR3 region has the DNA TGTGCCAGCAGCTTAGCGCAGGCCAAAAACATTCAGTACTTC.

J is TRBJ1-1 and V is TRBV7-8; 10 nucleotides line up with TRBD1. This CDR3 region has 15 residues. J lost 6 bases, V lost 4 bases, and 8 bases had no gene match. CDR1 and CDR2 (germline): SGHVS, FQNEAQ. DNA for the CDR3: TGTGCCAGCAGCTCTAGACAGGGGGCGCTCGCTGAAGCTTTCTTT. Amino acids: CASSSRQGALAEAFF.

The CDR3 DNA reads TGCGCCAGCAGCTTGGATGCAGGGGTTAGTAATGAGCAGTTCTTC. Protein: CASSLDAGVSNEQFF. The rearrangement joins TRBV5-1 to TRBJ2-1, with a weak D call TRBD1 (6 bases). Per germline, CDR1 SGHRS and CDR2 YFSETQ. The CDR3 contains 15 residues. V was pared by 0 bases and J by 7 bases, with 14 bases between.

This chain connects TRBV19 to TRBJ2-7; D may be TRBD2 (6 bases). The CDR3 extends over 14 amino acids. V lost 7 bases to trimming and J lost 3 bases, with 16 bases between them. Per germline, CDR1 LNHDA and CDR2 SQIVND (reference sequence). CDR3 nucleotides: TGTGCCAGTACCAATGGGGGGTCAAGCTACGAGCAGTACTTC. This translates into CASTNGGSSYEQYF.

The V call is TRBV6-5, the J call TRBJ2-7; 9 nucleotides line up with TRBD1. The CDR3 is made up of 15 amino acids. Germline loops: CDR1 MNHEY, CDR2 SVGAGI. V was pared by 2 bases and J by 4 bases, with 6 bases of the junction left unmatched. CDR3 region: CASSYADRGLYEQYF. CDR3 DNA sequence: TGTGCCAGCAGTTACGCGGACAGGGGTTTGTACGAGCAGTACTTC.

The genes are TRBV7-9 and TRBJ2-5; D uncertain. This CDR3 comprises 17 residues. Germline lookup yields CDR1 SEHNR and CDR2 FQNEAQ (reference sequence). V gave up 4 bases and J gave up 2 bases, with 20 bases separating them. CDR3 loop: CASSSTLPGLFQETQYF. CDR3 sequence (DNA): TGTGCCAGCAGCTCCACTTTGCCAGGTTTGTTTCAAGAGACCCAGTACTTC. The whole variable domain, remainder taken from reference TRBV7-9 and TRBJ2-5, is DTGVSQNPRHKITKRGQNVTFRCDPISEHNRLYWYRQTLGQGPEFLTYFQNEAQLEKSRLLSDRFSAERPKGSFSTLEIQRTEQGDSAMYLCASSSTLPGLFQETQYFGPGTRLLVL.

The chain links TRBV6-6 to TRBJ1-2; D is uncertain. The CDR3 has 12 amino acids. Germline V CDR1 and CDR2: MNHNY, SVGAGI (reference sequence). Trimming took off 0 bases at V and 11 bases at J, with 10 bases between the two ends. The CDR3 bases are TGTGCCAGCAGTTACTCTCGAGGGCGGTACACCTTC. Translation: CASSYSRGRYTF.

The chain joins TRBV30 to TRBJ2-6, with 8 bases that match TRBD1. CDR3 length equals 16 residues. The V gene end was trimmed by 1 base and the J gene end by 3 bases; junction bases not matched to a gene: 5. Germline CDR1 is GTSNPN and CDR2 is SVGIG (reference sequence). CDR3 residues: CAWSARGRFGANVLTF. The CDR3 DNA sequence: TGTGCCTGGAGTGCCAGGGGGCGTTTTGGGGCCAACGTCCTGACTTTC.

V gene TRBV5-1 combines with J gene TRBJ2-5, with TRBD2 matching over 9 bases. The J call could be wrong; TRBJ2-7 is a better fit for the DNA end. From germline, CDR1 is SGHRS and CDR2 YFSETQ. This CDR3 contains 15 residues. CDR3 nucleotide sequence: TGCGCCAGCAGCTCGACGGGGCGGGAGGGTTACGAGCAGTACTTC. Translating gives CASSSTGREGYEQYF.

The gene calls are TRBV4-3 and TRBJ1-2, with 7 positions matching TRBD1. There are 16 residues in the CDR3. Germline trimming cut 5 bases from V and 1 base from J; bases unmatched to any gene: 10. Germline values: CDR1 LGHNA, CDR2 YSLEER. The CDR3 protein is CASSYRQGGFNYGYTF. The CDR3 DNA reads TGCGCCAGCAGCTACAGACAGGGTGGGTTTAACTATGGCTACACCTTC.

CDR3 in DNA: TGTGCCTGGGACAGCTCCTACGAGCAGTACTTC. Its protein product is CAWDSSYEQYF. The rearrangement uses TRBV30 and TRBJ2-7; tentatively, D is TRBD1 (5 bases). The V end lost 5 bases, the J end lost 0 bases, and 5 bases lay between the germline ends. The germline V gene has CDR1 GTSNPN and CDR2 SVGIG (reference sequence). The CDR3 has 11 amino acids.

The V call is TRBV29-1, the J call TRBJ2-3, with 8 positions matching TRBD2. The CDR3 contains 15 residues. Per germline, CDR1 SQVTM and CDR2 ANQGSEA. The V gene end was trimmed by 4 bases and the J gene end by 0 bases; junction bases not matched to a gene: 6. The CDR3 loop reads CSVVWAGGSTDTQYF. The CDR3, as DNA: TGCAGCGTTGTCTGGGCGGGGGGAAGCACAGATACGCAGTATTTT.

This chain connects TRBV15 to TRBJ2-7, with 7 nucleotides matching TRBD2. Germline loops: CDR1 LNHNV, CDR2 YYDKDF (reference sequence). After removal of 1 base from V and 4 bases from J, the junction contained 4 bases not matched to a gene. This CDR3 has 14 residues. The CDR3, as DNA: TGTGCCACCAGCAGAGGACTAGCCGGGTACGAGCAGTACTTC. Its translation: CATSRGLAGYEQYF.

In its sample, this clone was seen a few times. The chain uses TRBV5-1 and TRBJ2-1, with TRBD2 matching 12 bases. The CDR3 has 20 residues. The germline CDR1 and CDR2 sequences are SGHRS and YFSETQ. V gave up 0 bases and J gave up 2 bases; unmatched junction bases: 12. Here the CDR3 reads CASSLEPSGGAFLAYNEQFF. CDR3 coding DNA: TGCGCCAGCAGCTTGGAGCCTAGCGGGGGGGCTTTCCTTGCCTACAATGAGCAGTTCTTC.

J is TRBJ2-5 and V is TRBV7-9; tentatively, D is TRBD2 (6 bases). CDR3 length: 14 amino acids. Germline CDR1 and CDR2: SEHNR and FQNEAQ (reference sequence). Trimming shortened V by 4 bases and J by 5 bases, and 14 bases separated the two germline ends. The CDR3 here is CASSWGVTVETQYF. In DNA, the CDR3 is TGTGCCAGCAGCTGGGGGGTGACGGTGGAGACCCAGTACTTC.

This CDR3 is CASSGTGSIGGYTF. Written as DNA, the CDR3 is TGTGCCAGCAGTGGGACAGGGTCAATAGGGGGCTACACCTTC. The rearrangement links TRBV6-4 to TRBJ1-2, with 8 bases lining up with TRBD1. The V segment lost 4 bases and the J segment 8 bases; nucleotides outside the gene matches: 9. Germline-derived CDR1 and CDR2 are MRHNA and SNTAGT. This CDR3 has 14 amino acids.

The chain uses TRBV6-5 and TRBJ2-7; the match to TRBD2 covers 8 bases. The CDR3 has 16 residues. After removal of 0 bases from V and 0 bases from J, the junction contained 4 bases not matched to a gene. The germline V gene encodes CDR1 MNHEY and CDR2 SVGAGI. CDR3 sequence: CASSYSMSGGSYEQYF. CDR3 sequence (DNA): TGTGCCAGCAGTTACTCGATGAGCGGGGGCTCCTACGAGCAGTACTTC.

The V call is TRBV6-5, the J call TRBJ2-7; 8 bases are a match to TRBD1. CDR1 is MNHEY and CDR2 is SVGAGI in the germline V gene. The J segment lost 4 bases and the V segment lost 2 bases, leaving 7 bases of the junction unmatched. This CDR3 has 15 amino acids. The CDR3 nucleotides are TGTGCCAGCAGTTACGACGGACAGGGAAATTACGAGCAGTACTTC. Its translation is CASSYDGQGNYEQYF.

As DNA, the CDR3 is TGTGCCACCAGCACTCCCGCGCTAGGTGCCGGGGAGCTGTTTTTT. Its translation: CATSTPALGAGELFF. This chain connects TRBV15 to TRBJ2-2; no definite D call. The CDR3 has 15 residues. Deletions cut 4 bases from V and 6 bases from J, with 15 bases between. Germline lookup yields CDR1 LNHNV and CDR2 YYDKDF (reference sequence).

Only a few counts were recorded for this clone. This chain joins TRBV7-2 and TRBJ2-7, with 9 bases lining up with TRBD2. This CDR3 is 16 amino acids long. Germline lookup yields CDR1 SGHTA and CDR2 FQGNSA. V lost 2 bases, J lost 3 bases, and 8 bases stayed unmatched. The CDR3 nucleotides read TGTGCCAGCAGCTTATCCGGGACTAGCTTTATCTACGAGCAGTACTTC. Protein sequence: CASSLSGTSFIYEQYF.

This rearrangement joins TRBV4-3 to TRBJ2-5; D is possibly TRBD2 (5 bases). The tail of the sequence fits TRBJ2-7 better, so the J call may be wrong. This CDR3 has 16 residues. Germline V gives CDR1 LGHNA, CDR2 YSLEER. CDR3 in amino acids: CASSQGVGGRSYEQYF. The CDR3 DNA reads TGCGCCAGCAGCCAAGGGGTGGGCGGGCGCTCCTACGAGCAGTACTTC.

The chain has TRBV2 and TRBJ1-4; D not resolved. Per germline, CDR1 SNHLY and CDR2 FYNNEI. V was cut by 7 bases and J by 5 bases, with 11 bases left in between. The CDR3 consists of 13 residues. The CDR3 spells CASNAGGNEKLFF. The CDR3 coding sequence is TGTGCCAGCAACGCGGGTGGGAATGAAAAACTGTTTTTT.

The CDR3 DNA follows: TGCGCCAGCAGCCAAGCGCCGACAACCTACAATGAGCAGTTCTTC. Translation gives CASSQAPTTYNEQFF. This chain links TRBV4-1 with TRBJ2-1; D gene uncertain. CDR1 is MGHRA, CDR2 YSYEKL, per germline. This CDR3 is built from 15 residues. V was cut by 1 base and J by 2 bases, with 9 bases left in between.